Following are 21 T cell receptor beta chains from one sample sequenced in a study of regulatory T cells in long-lasting Graves disease. In building TCR beta libraries, iRepertoire HTBI primers were used together with Arm-PCR of CDR3 regions. TCRdb itself ran the multiplex PCR reads through MiXCR, one entry per CDR3 protein. The sample has 650,000 to 850,000 distinct CDR3 sequences, 25% to 35% seen once. Time point here: persistent/refractory GD, antithyroid drugs over 5 years with positive TRAb. Extracted PBMC RNA gave rise to the TCR library. The sequenced sample was peripheral blood mononuclear cells (PBMCs), obtained when the disease was refractory, from a patient treated with antithyroid drugs. Every receptor here comes from a female donor with Graves disease.

This clonotype came up once. This rearrangement joins TRBV25-1 to TRBJ2-4, with a weak D call TRBD1 (6 bases). The CDR3 is made up of 17 amino acids. V lost 2 bases and J 1 base, leaving 15 bases between the germline ends. Germline CDR1 is MGHDK and CDR2 is SYGVNS. The CDR3, as DNA: TGTGCCAGCAGTGAAACAGGTATCAGGGGTGCCAAAAACATTCAGTACTTC. It yields the protein CASSETGIRGAKNIQYF.

This clonotype was counted only a few times. The chain recombines TRBV30 with TRBJ1-4; D remains ambiguous. Germline V gene data show CDR1 as GTSNPN and CDR2 as SVGIG (reference sequence). The ends were cut back, 5 bases at V and 0 bases at J, with 10 bases in the middle. The CDR3 runs 14 residues. CDR3 loop: CAWAQEPTNEKLFF. The CDR3 DNA sequence: TGTGCCTGGGCCCAGGAACCAACTAATGAAAAACTGTTTTTT.

The table lists this clonotype with many counts. The gene calls are TRBV6-1 and TRBJ1-2, with a tentative D call TRBD1 (5 bases). V was clipped by 4 bases and J by 5 bases, with 17 bases between them. CDR1 and CDR2 (germline): MNHNS, SASEGT. The CDR3 runs 15 residues. CDR3 in DNA: TGTGCCAGCAGTGGCGCACCCGCGGGGGGGTATGGCTACACCTTC. This encodes CASSGAPAGGYGYTF.

The genes are TRBV6-1 and TRBJ1-2, with D possibly TRBD1 on 5 matching bases. V was cut by 1 base and J by 5 bases, with 14 bases left in between. This CDR3 is 15 amino acids long. The V gene's germline CDR1 is MNHNS and CDR2 SASEGT. The CDR3 DNA follows: TGTGCCAGCAGTGAAGAGGGCAGGGCTTTGTATGGCTACACCTTC. Translating it yields CASSEEGRALYGYTF.

The chain joins TRBV6-1 to TRBJ2-1; tentative D call: TRBD2 (5 bases). CDR1 and CDR2 (germline): MNHNS, SASEGT. V was cut by 5 bases and J by 4 bases, with 9 bases left in between. CDR3 length equals 13 residues. The CDR3 here is CASSRLPYNEQFF. The DNA of the CDR3 is TGTGCCAGCAGTAGACTACCTTACAATGAGCAGTTCTTC.

This clonotype was observed many times. The chain employs TRBV6-1 and TRBJ1-2, with D unclear. Looked up from germline, CDR1 is MNHNS and CDR2 is SASEGT. This CDR3 comprises 12 residues. V lost 5 bases, J lost 8 bases, and 12 bases lay in between. The CDR3 nucleotides read TGTGCCAGCAGTCCCTGGGAAGGCGGCTACACCTTC. It yields the protein CASSPWEGGYTF.

V gene TRBV20-1 combines with J gene TRBJ2-3, with 12 bases aligning to TRBD2. CDR3 length: 17 residues. Germline V gives CDR1 DFQATT, CDR2 SNEGSKA (reference sequence). After removal of 4 bases from V and 0 bases from J, the junction contained 8 bases not matched to a gene. In nucleotides, the CDR3 is TGCAGTGCTACCGGGGCTAGCGGGAGGGATAGCACAGATACGCAGTATTTT. Protein: CSATGASGRDSTDTQYF.

The table lists this clonotype with a few counts. CDR3 sequence: CASSPGAPRATEAFF. CDR3 sequence (DNA): TGTGCCAGCAGCCCGGGTGCGCCCAGAGCCACTGAAGCTTTCTTT. The chain combines TRBV9 with TRBJ1-1; D call uncertain. The V gene's germline CDR1 is SGDLS and CDR2 YYNGEE. V gave up 4 bases and J gave up 4 bases, with 17 bases separating them. The CDR3 has 15 amino acids.

The chain has TRBV18 and TRBJ1-6, with 9 bases lining up with TRBD1. From germline, CDR1 is KGHSH and CDR2 LQKENI. With 1 base clipped from V and 9 bases from J, the junction kept 7 bases outside the gene matches. The CDR3 totals 16 residues. CDR3 in DNA: TGTGCCAGCTCACCACTGGGACAGGGAGAAGGTTCACCCCTCCACTTT. It encodes CASSPLGQGEGSPLHF.

This clonotype was detected only a few times. The rearrangement links TRBV3-1 to TRBJ1-2; a possible D gene is TRBD1 (5 bases). The V end lost 0 bases, the J end lost 5 bases, and 16 bases lay between the germline ends. The CDR3 loop spans 16 amino acids. From germline, CDR1 is LGHDT and CDR2 YNNKEL (reference sequence). The CDR3 DNA sequence: TGTGCCAGCAGCCAAGACCCCGGACAACGGGAGTATGGCTACACCTTC. Protein: CASSQDPGQREYGYTF.

This clonotype has more than one count but fewer than ten. V gene TRBV30 combines with J gene TRBJ2-7, with 7 bases identical to TRBD1. The V gene end was trimmed by 0 bases and the J gene end by 6 bases; junction bases not matched to a gene: 5. Germline CDR1 and CDR2: GTSNPN and SVGIG (reference sequence). The CDR3 has 13 amino acids. CDR3 DNA sequence: TGTGCCTGGAGTGTTTTAGGGGGCGGCGAGCAGTACTTC. Its protein product is CAWSVLGGGEQYF.

CDR3 amino acids: CASSQGTGLAGEQETQYF. CDR3 coding DNA: TGTGCCAGCAGCCAAGGGACGGGACTAGCGGGAGAGCAAGAGACCCAGTACTTC. The chain carries TRBV3-1 and TRBJ2-5; 14 bases are a match to TRBD2. Unmatched junction bases numbered 6, after V lost 1 base and J lost 2 bases. Germline V gene data show CDR1 as LGHDT and CDR2 as YNNKEL (reference sequence). The CDR3 has 18 amino acids.

This chain links TRBV2 with TRBJ1-1; the D is unclear. In germline, CDR1 is SNHLY, CDR2 FYNNEI. There are 14 residues in the CDR3. V was pared by 7 bases and J by 0 bases, with 12 bases between. CDR3 region: CASTGGPLNTEAFF. CDR3 DNA: TGTGCCAGCACAGGAGGGCCCCTGAACACTGAAGCTTTCTTT.

This chain's CDR3 is CASTLERGGSYEQYF. The CDR3 DNA reads as TGTGCCAGCACCCTTGAGAGAGGGGGCTCCTACGAGCAGTACTTC. The rearrangement links TRBV6-1 to TRBJ2-7, with D perhaps TRBD1 (6 bases). This CDR3 has 15 residues. Trimming left V 7 bases short and J 0 bases short, with 16 bases between. Germline values: CDR1 MNHNS, CDR2 SASEGT.

This clonotype occurred many times. This chain connects TRBV6-9 to TRBJ1-2, with a tentative D call TRBD1 (5 bases). V shed 3 bases and J shed 4 bases, with 9 bases lying between them. This CDR3 contains 13 residues. Germline loops: CDR1 MNHGY, CDR2 SVAAGI. CDR3 nucleotides: TGTGCCAGCAGTTACGACGGGGGCTATGGCTACACCTTC. Residues: CASSYDGGYGYTF.

Many counts were recorded for this clonotype. This chain connects TRBV15 to TRBJ1-1, with D perhaps TRBD1 (6 bases). The CDR3 consists of 12 residues. V gave up 6 bases and J gave up 8 bases, with 13 bases separating them. Germline lookup yields CDR1 LNHNV and CDR2 YYDKDF (reference sequence). This CDR3 reads CATREVGTEAFF. DNA for the CDR3: TGTGCCACCAGGGAAGTGGGGACAGAAGCTTTCTTT.

In this sample, this clonotype turned up many times. The V gene is TRBV12-3 or TRBV12-4, the J gene TRBJ2-2; the D gene is possibly TRBD1 (5 bases). Trimming left V 5 bases short and J 14 bases short, with 15 bases between. This CDR3 is 12 amino acids long. As DNA, the CDR3 is TGTGCCAGCAGTAACGCAGGGTTGGAACTGTTTTTT. This encodes CASSNAGLELFF.

J is TRBJ1-2 and V is TRBV19, with 7 bases fitting TRBD1. Per germline, CDR1 LNHDA and CDR2 SQIVND (reference sequence). CDR3 length: 16 amino acids. V lost 6 bases and J lost 6; bases outside the gene matches: 16. CDR3 in amino acids: CASSPGGTGYVDGYTF. DNA for the CDR3: TGTGCCAGTAGCCCAGGGGGTACAGGGTACGTGGATGGCTACACCTTC.

This clonotype has more than one count but fewer than ten. The chain is built from TRBV20-1 and TRBJ2-7; TRBD1 is a possible D gene (5 bases). V shed 0 bases and J shed 5 bases, with 11 bases lying between them. This CDR3 spans 13 amino acids. The germline V gene has CDR1 DFQATT and CDR2 SNEGSKA (reference sequence). The CDR3 protein is CSARETAYHEQYF. CDR3 nucleotide sequence: TGCAGTGCTAGAGAGACAGCGTACCACGAGCAGTACTTC.

The chain links TRBV20-1 to TRBJ2-5; TRBD1 matches 8 bases. Trimming cost V 6 bases and J 5 bases; bases outside gene matches: 8. The germline V gene has CDR1 DFQATT and CDR2 SNEGSKA (reference sequence). The CDR3 has 13 amino acids. The CDR3, as DNA: TGCAGTGCACTTGGGTACAGGGGGGAGACCCAGTACTTC. It yields the protein CSALGYRGETQYF.

This chain joins TRBV25-1 and TRBJ2-5; 8 nucleotides agree with TRBD2. Germline V gene sequence: CDR1 MGHDK, CDR2 SYGVNS. Losses at the gene ends were 1 base for V and 4 bases for J; bases not matched to a gene: 5. This CDR3 is built from 15 residues. CDR3 bases: TGTGCCAGCAGTGAATTTCGGGGGGGGCGAGAGACCCAGTACTTC. As protein: CASSEFRGGRETQYF. Using reference TRBV25-1 and TRBJ2-5 for the parts outside the CDR3, the full variable domain is EADIYQTPRYLVIGTGKKITLECSQTMGHDKMYWYQQDPGMELHLIHYSYGVNSTEKGDLSSESTVSRIRTEHFPLTLESARPSHTSQYLCASSEFRGGRETQYFGPGTRLLVL.